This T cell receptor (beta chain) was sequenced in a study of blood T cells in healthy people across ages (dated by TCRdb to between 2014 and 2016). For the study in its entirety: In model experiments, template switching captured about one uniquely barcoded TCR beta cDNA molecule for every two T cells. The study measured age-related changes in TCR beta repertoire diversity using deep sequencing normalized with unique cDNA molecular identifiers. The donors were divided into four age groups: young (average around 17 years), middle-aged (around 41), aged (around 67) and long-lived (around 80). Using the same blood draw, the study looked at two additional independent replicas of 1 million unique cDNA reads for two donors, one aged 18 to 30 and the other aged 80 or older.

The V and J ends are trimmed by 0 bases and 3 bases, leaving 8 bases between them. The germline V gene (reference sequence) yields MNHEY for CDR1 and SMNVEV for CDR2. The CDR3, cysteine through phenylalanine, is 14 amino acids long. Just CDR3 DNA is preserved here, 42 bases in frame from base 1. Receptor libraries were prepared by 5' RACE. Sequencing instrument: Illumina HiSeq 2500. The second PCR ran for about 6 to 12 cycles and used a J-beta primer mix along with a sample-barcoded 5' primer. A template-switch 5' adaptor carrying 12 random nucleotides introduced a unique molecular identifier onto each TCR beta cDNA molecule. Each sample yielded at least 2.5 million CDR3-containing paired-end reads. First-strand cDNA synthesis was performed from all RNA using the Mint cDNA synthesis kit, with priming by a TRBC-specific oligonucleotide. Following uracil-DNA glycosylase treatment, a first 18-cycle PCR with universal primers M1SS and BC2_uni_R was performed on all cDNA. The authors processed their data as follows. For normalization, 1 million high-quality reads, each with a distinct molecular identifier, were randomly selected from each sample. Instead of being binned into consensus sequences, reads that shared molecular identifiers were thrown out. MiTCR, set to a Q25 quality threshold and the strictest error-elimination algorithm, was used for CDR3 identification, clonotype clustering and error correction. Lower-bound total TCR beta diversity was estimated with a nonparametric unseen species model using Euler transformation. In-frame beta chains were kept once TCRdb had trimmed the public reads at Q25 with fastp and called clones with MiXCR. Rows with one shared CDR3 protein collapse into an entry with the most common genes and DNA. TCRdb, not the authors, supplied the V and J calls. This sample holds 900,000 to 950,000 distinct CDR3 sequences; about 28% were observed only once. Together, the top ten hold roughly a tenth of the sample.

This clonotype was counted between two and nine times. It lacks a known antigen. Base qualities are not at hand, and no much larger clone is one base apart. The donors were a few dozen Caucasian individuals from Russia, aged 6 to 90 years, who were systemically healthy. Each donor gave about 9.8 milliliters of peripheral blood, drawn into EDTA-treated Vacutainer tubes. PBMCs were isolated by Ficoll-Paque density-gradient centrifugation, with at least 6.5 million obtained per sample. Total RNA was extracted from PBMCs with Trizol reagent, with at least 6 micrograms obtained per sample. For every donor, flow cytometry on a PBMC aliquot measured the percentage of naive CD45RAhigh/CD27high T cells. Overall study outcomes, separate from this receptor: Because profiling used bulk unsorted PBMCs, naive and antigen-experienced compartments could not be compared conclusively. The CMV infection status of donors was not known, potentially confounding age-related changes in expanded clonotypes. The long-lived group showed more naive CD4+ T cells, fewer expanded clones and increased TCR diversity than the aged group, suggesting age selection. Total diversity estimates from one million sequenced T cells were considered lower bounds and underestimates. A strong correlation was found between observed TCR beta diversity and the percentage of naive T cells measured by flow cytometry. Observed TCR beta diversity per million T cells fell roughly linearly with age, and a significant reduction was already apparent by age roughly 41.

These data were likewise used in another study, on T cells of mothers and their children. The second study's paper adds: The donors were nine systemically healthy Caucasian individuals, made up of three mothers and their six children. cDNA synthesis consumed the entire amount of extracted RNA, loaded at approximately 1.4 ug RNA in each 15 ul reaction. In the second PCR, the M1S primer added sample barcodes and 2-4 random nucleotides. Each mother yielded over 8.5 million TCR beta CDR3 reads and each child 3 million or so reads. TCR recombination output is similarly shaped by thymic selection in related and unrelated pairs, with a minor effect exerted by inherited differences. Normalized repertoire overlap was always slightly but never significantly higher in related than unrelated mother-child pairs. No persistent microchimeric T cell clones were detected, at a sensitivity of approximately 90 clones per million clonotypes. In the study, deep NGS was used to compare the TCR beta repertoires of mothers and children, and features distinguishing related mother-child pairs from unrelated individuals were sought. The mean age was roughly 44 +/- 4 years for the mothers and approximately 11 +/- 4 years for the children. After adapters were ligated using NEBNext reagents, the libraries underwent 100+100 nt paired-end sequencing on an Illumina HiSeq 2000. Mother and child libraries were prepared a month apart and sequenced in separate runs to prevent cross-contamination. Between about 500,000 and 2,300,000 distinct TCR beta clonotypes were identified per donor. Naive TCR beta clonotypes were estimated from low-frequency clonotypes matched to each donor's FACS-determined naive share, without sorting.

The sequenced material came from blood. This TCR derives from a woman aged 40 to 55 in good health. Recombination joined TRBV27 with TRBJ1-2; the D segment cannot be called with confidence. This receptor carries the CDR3 CASSLSGSYYGYTF. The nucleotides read TGTGCCAGCAGTTTATCAGGCAGCTACTATGGCTACACCTTC.